This T cell receptor (beta chain) was found in a study of blood T cell repertoires in COVID-19. About the research overall: The cDNA or gDNA used as material had been derived from T cells, B-cell-depleted T cells, or PBMCs.

The protocol was immunoSEQ multiplex PCR, while the TCRdb copy is restricted to in-frame clones and leaves out a portion. Seen here are around 240,000 clones, 85% observed once, and the top ten hold around 0.98%. This CDR3 has 15 amino acids. The V gene's germline CDR1 is SGHRS and CDR2 YFSETQ. V dropped 0 bases and J dropped 6; count of bases not matched to a gene: 6. Sequenced input: peripheral blood. This clonotype was obtained from a man aged 40-49 years with acute or convalescent COVID-19. This rearrangement joins TRBV5-1 to TRBJ1-5; TRBD1 aligns across 7 bases. The CDR3 DNA reads TGCGCCAGCAGCTTGGCCGGGCAGGGGGGTCAGCCCCAGCATTTT. It encodes CASSLAGQGGQPQHF.